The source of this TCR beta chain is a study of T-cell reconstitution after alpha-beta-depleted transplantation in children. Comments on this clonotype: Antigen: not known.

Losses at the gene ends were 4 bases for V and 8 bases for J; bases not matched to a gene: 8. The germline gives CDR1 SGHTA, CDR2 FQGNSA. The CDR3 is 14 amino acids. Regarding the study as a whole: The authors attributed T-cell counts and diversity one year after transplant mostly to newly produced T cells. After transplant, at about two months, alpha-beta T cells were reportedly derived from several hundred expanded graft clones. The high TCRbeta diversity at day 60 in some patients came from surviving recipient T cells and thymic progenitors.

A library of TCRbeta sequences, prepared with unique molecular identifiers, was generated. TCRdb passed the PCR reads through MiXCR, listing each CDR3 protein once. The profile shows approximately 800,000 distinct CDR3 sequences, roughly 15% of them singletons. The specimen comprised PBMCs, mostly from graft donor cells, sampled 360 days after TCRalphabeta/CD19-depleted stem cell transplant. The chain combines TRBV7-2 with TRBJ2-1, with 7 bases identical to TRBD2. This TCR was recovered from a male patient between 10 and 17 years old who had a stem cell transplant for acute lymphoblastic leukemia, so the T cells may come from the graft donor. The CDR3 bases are TGTGCCAGCAGCTACCCGGGAGGCATCGATGAGCAGTTCTTC. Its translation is CASSYPGGIDEQFF.